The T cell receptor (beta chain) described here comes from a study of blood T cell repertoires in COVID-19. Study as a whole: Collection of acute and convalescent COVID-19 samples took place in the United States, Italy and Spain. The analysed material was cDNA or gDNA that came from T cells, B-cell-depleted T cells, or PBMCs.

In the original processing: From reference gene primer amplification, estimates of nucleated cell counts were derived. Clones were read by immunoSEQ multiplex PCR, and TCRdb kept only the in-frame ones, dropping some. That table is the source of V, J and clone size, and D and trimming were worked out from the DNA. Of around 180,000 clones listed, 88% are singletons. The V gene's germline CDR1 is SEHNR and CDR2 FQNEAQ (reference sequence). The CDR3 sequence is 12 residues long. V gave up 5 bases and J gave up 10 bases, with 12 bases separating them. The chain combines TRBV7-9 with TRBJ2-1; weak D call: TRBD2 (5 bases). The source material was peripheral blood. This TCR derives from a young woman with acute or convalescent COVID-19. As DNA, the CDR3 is TGTGCCAGCAGCATCCAGAGCGGAGAGCAGTTCTTC. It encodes CASSIQSGEQFF.